Only a few counts were recorded for the clone carrying this T cell receptor (beta chain). The data originate from a study of Ad26.COV2.S vaccination and SARS-CoV-2 variants. The CDR3 has 15 residues. V lost 4 bases and J 4 bases, leaving 12 bases between the germline ends. The germline CDR1 and CDR2 sequences are SGHTS and YDEGEE. TCRdb's copy holds only in-frame clones and misses some; the assay was immunoSEQ multiplex PCR. The sample has around 340,000 clones, 88% seen once. Treatment indicated: roughly 19 received Ad26.COV2.S at low or high dose, single or two shots; roughly 5 received placebo; per-sample allocation not given. All samples were drawn on day 63, counting from the first vaccine or placebo injection.

The V call is TRBV5-8, the J call TRBJ1-6; tentatively, D is TRBD1 (6 bases). Here the sequenced sample was peripheral blood, taken in a trial of Ad26.COV2.S vaccine versus placebo. The TCR was taken from a person between 18 and 65 years old who received the Ad26.COV2.S COVID-19 vaccine or a placebo. The CDR3 region is CASSPRGEYNSPLHF. For the CDR3, the DNA is TGTGCCAGCAGCCCAAGGGGGGAGTATAATTCACCCCTCCACTTT.